This note documents a single TCR beta chain sequence. The data are from a study of tumor T cells in aggressive B-cell lymphoma. Sequenced by immunoSEQ multiplex PCR; TCRdb stores in-frame clones only, minus some. Here the sample spans fewer than 1,000 clones, over 60% being singletons. The CDR3 has 15 amino acids. Trimming took 5 bases from V and 4 from J; bases not matched to a gene: 8. Germline-derived CDR1 and CDR2 are SGHTA and FQGNSA. This chain joins TRBV7-2 and TRBJ1-2, with 9 bases fitting TRBD1. Input material: tumor tissue. The sequence came from an adult with diffuse large B cell lymphoma. In DNA form, the CDR3 reads TGTGCCAGCAGCCCGACCGGGACAGGGTTCTATGGCTACACCTTC. This translates into CASSPTGTGFYGYTF.